This T cell receptor (beta chain) appears in the sequencing data of a study of cytomegalovirus exposure and HLA in healthy donors. Points from the study as a whole: Relative to equally common others, HLA-associated TCR beta chains showed greater clonal expansion in a later analysis. Specific recognition of CMV antigens was confirmed in vitro for a few chains (all CMV-associated). There were fewer than 200 TCR beta chains listed as cytomegalovirus-associated. Within an earlier analysis, most TCR beta V segments proved productive either about 87% or about 30% of the time.

This PCR relied on a set of 60 Vbeta primers and 13 Jbeta primers. Generated by immunoSEQ multiplex PCR, the TCRdb table keeps only in-frame clones and is missing some. The table has around 190,000 clones, roughly 78% seen once. Points on this clone: The antigen is undetermined.

What was sequenced was PBMCs. This sequence was found in a woman aged 30 to 39 in good health and CMV-seropositive.

The DNA of the CDR3 is TGTGCCAGTAAGGATATTACCGGGACAGGGTTGAATGAAGCTTTCTTT. It codes for CASKDITGTGLNEAFF. The rearrangement joins TRBV19 to TRBJ1-1; 9 nucleotides agree with TRBD1. Trimming took 7 bases from V and 7 from J; bases not matched to a gene: 16. Germline CDR1 reads LNHDA; CDR2 reads SQIVND (reference sequence). The CDR3 runs to 16 residues.